These T cell receptor beta chains were read from a single sample in a study of beta chain features in type 1 diabetes. The table came from immunoSEQ multiplex PCR; TCRdb's copy has only in-frame clones and leaves some out. The table includes roughly 240,000 clones, over 65% detected once. Sequences were obtained from naive CD4+ T cells from blood. All receptors derive from a man aged 25 to 40 in good health. Each CDR3 is given with its conserved first and last residue. A D gene is named only where the DNA matches it firmly. Not every row has a clone size; where given, it reads once, few, many or a size class.

j_gene	v_gene	abundance	d_gene	CDR3aa	CDR3nt
TRBJ1-1	TRBV29-1	NA	NA	CSVDTGTPSGTEAFF	TGCAGCGTTGACACGGGGACACCCTCAGGTACTGAAGCTTTCTTT
TRBJ1-1	TRBV30	NA	NA	CASLREVRAFF	TGTGCCTCCCTCAGGGAGGTAAGAGCTTTCTTT
TRBJ1-6	TRBV27	NA	NA	CASSFGSSYNSPLHF	TGTGCCAGCAGTTTTGGCAGCTCCTATAATTCACCCCTCCACTTT
TRBJ2-3	TRBV29-1	once	NA	CSVGLADTQYF	TGCAGCGTTGGTTTAGCTGATACGCAGTATTTT
TRBJ2-7	TRBV4-3	NA	TRBD1	CASSQDHPGQGHYEQYF	TGCGCCAGCAGCCAAGATCATCCGGGACAGGGCCACTACGAGCAGTACTTC
TRBJ2-3	TRBV30	NA	NA	CAWSPQLAGSTDTQYF	TGTGCCTGGAGCCCTCAGCTGGCGGGGAGCACAGATACGCAGTATTTT
TRBJ2-7	TRBV4-3	few	TRBD2	CASSQDLTGRDEQYF	TGCGCCAGCAGCCAAGATCTGACGGGGAGGGACGAGCAGTACTTC
TRBJ2-4	TRBV29-1	NA	NA	CSVERGDGKNIQYF	TGCAGCGTTGAAAGAGGGGATGGAAAAAACATTCAGTACTTC
TRBJ2-7	TRBV18	NA	NA	CASSPQEGYEQYF	TGTGCCAGCTCACCCCAGGAGGGCTACGAGCAGTACTTC
TRBJ1-5	TRBV4-2	NA	TRBD1	CASSQGQGDWPQHF	TGTGCCAGCAGCCAAGGACAGGGGGATTGGCCCCAGCATTTT
TRBJ2-5	TRBV25-1	NA	NA	CASSEWVSGETQYF	TGTGCCAGCAGTGAGTGGGTTTCGGGAGAGACCCAGTACTTC
TRBJ2-5	TRBV20-1	NA	NA	CSAVGETQYF	TGCAGTGCTGTTGGGGAGACCCAGTACTTC
TRBJ2-3	TRBV30	few	NA	CAWGRGSADTQYF	TGTGCCTGGGGGCGGGGTAGCGCAGATACGCAGTATTTT
TRBJ2-3	TRBV30	NA	NA	CAWSPRPNTQYF	TGTGCCTGGAGTCCTCGACCGAATACGCAGTATTTT
TRBJ2-5	TRBV28	NA	NA	CASSPWTGQETQYF	TGTGCCAGCAGTCCGTGGACCGGGCAAGAGACCCAGTACTTC
TRBJ2-1	TRBV13	NA	NA	CASSPTGIYEQFF	TGTGCCAGCAGCCCAACAGGGATATATGAGCAGTTCTTC
TRBJ2-2	TRBV30	NA	NA	CAWSGGPGELFF	TGTGCCTGGAGTGGAGGCCCCGGGGAGCTGTTTTTT
TRBJ2-6	TRBV30	NA	TRBD1	CAWSSTGAGANVLTF	TGTGCCTGGAGTTCTACAGGGGCGGGGGCCAACGTCCTGACTTTC
TRBJ1-6	TRBV30	NA	TRBD1	CAWRALTGGNSPLHF	TGTGCCTGGAGAGCTCTGACAGGGGGAAATTCACCCCTCCACTTT
TRBJ2-7	TRBV25-1	NA	TRBD1	CASRTGVEQYF	TGTGCCAGCAGAACAGGGGTTGAGCAGTACTTC
TRBJ2-7	TRBV29-1	NA	TRBD1	CSVTGYYSYEQYF	TGCAGCGTGACAGGGTACTACTCCTACGAGCAGTACTTC
TRBJ2-7	TRBV9	NA	NA	CASSASYGEFYEQYF	TGTGCCAGCAGCGCTAGTTATGGGGAGTTCTACGAGCAGTACTTC
TRBJ2-5	TRBV14	NA	NA	CASSPLGQGETQYF	TGTGCCAGCAGCCCTCTGGGCCAAGGAGAGACCCAGTACTTC
TRBJ2-7	TRBV5-4	NA	NA	CASSLDAPLEQYF	TGTGCCAGCAGCTTGGACGCGCCTTTGGAGCAGTACTTC
TRBJ2-1	TRBV4-3	NA	TRBD2	CASSQDRASGSHNEQFF	TGCGCCAGCAGCCAAGATCGGGCTAGCGGGAGCCACAATGAGCAGTTCTTC
TRBJ2-3	TRBV25-1	NA	TRBD2	CASSEQAGGPDTQYF	TGTGCCAGCAGTGAACAAGCGGGAGGGCCAGATACGCAGTATTTT
TRBJ1-1	TRBV12-5	NA	NA	CASGSLDSPMNTEAFF	TGTGCTAGTGGATCCCTTGACAGTCCGATGAACACTGAAGCTTTCTTT
TRBJ1-1	TRBV30	few	NA	CAWARELGRPEAFF	TGTGCCTGGGCGAGGGAGCTCGGACGCCCTGAAGCTTTCTTT
TRBJ2-5	TRBV7-2	few	TRBD1	CASSPMTGRETQYF	TGTGCCAGCAGCCCAATGACAGGGCGCGAGACCCAGTACTTC
TRBJ2-1	TRBV9	once	NA	CASSVHPAAYNEQFF	TGTGCCAGCAGCGTACACCCCGCGGCGTACAATGAGCAGTTCTTC
TRBJ1-1	TRBV6-5	NA	TRBD1	CASSRGLDTEAFF	TGTGCCAGCTCGAGGGGGCTCGACACTGAAGCTTTCTTT
TRBJ2-5	TRBV6-1	NA	NA	CVAGRRQETQYF	TGTGTCGCGGGGCGGAGACAAGAGACCCAGTACTTC
TRBJ2-5	TRBV15	few	NA	CATSGPNPPETQYF	TGTGCCACCAGCGGCCCAAATCCCCCAGAGACCCAGTACTTC
TRBJ2-5	TRBV4-1	few	NA	CASSQDMGTEGFKETQYF	TGCGCCAGCAGCCAAGATATGGGTACGGAGGGGTTCAAAGAGACCCAGTACTTC
TRBJ2-6	TRBV29-1	NA	TRBD2	CSLPGVPSGENSGANVLTF	TGCAGCCTCCCGGGGGTACCCAGCGGGGAGAACTCTGGGGCCAACGTCCTGACTTTC
TRBJ2-1	TRBV4-3	NA	TRBD1	CASSRNTGTDTHNEQFF	TGCGCCAGCAGCCGGAATACCGGGACAGATACCCACAATGAGCAGTTCTTC
TRBJ2-7	TRBV7-2	few	TRBD1	CASSFMDRVSEQYF	TGTGCCAGCAGCTTCATGGACAGGGTATCCGAGCAGTACTTC